What follows are 8 T cell receptor beta chains derived from one specimen sequenced in a study of cytomegalovirus exposure and HLA in healthy donors. This table comes from immunoSEQ multiplex PCR, and its TCRdb copy is limited to in-frame clones, with some not included. Of around 74,000 clones detected, about 85% appear once; the ten largest clones hold 2.5% to 3%. The sample was PBMCs. The receptors were sampled from a young man in good health and CMV-seronegative.

The chain links TRBV28 to TRBJ1-1; D gene ambiguous. The CDR3 length is 16 residues. Per the germline V gene, CDR1 is MDHEN and CDR2 is SYDVKM. The V gene lost 7 bases and the J gene lost 0 bases, with 18 bases spanning the gap. The DNA of the CDR3 is TGTGCCAGCAAATTAATGCGGGAACCCATGAACACTGAAGCTTTCTTT. This gives the protein CASKLMREPMNTEAFF.

This chain joins TRBV14 and TRBJ2-2; the match to TRBD2 covers 10 bases. This CDR3 is 17 amino acids long. Germline CDR1 is SGHDN and CDR2 is FVKESK. The junction had 11 bases not matched to a gene; V was cut back by 4 bases and J by 6 bases. Here the CDR3 DNA reads TGTGCCAGCAGCCCGGGACTAGCGTATAGGAGGCCCGGGGAGCTGTTTTTT. Amino acids: CASSPGLAYRRPGELFF.

The genes are TRBV2 and TRBJ2-3, with 9 bases identical to TRBD1. Unmatched junction bases numbered 6, after V lost 9 bases and J lost 2 bases. Looked up from germline, CDR1 is SNHLY and CDR2 is FYNNEI. The CDR3 has 14 amino acids. This CDR3 reads CARGDRANTDTQYF. The CDR3 DNA reads TGTGCCAGGGGGGACAGGGCCAACACAGATACGCAGTATTTT.

V is TRBV6-4 and J is TRBJ2-2; 10 bases are shared with TRBD2. J gave up 5 bases and V 6 bases, and 6 bases lay outside the gene matches. The CDR3 sequence is 15 residues long. Germline CDR1 reads MRHNA; CDR2 reads SNTAGT. The CDR3 sequence is CASSPSGSETGELFF. The CDR3 DNA is TGTGCCAGCAGCCCTAGCGGGAGCGAGACCGGGGAGCTGTTTTTT.

The chain couples TRBV6-1 to TRBJ1-2, with D perhaps TRBD1 (5 bases). V was trimmed by 9 bases and J by 5 bases, leaving 16 bases between them. This CDR3 is 13 amino acids long. CDR1 MNHNS and CDR2 SASEGT come from the germline V gene. CDR3 sequence (DNA): TGTGCCAGTCTGAAGCCAGGGTTTTATGGCTACACCTTC. It specifies CASLKPGFYGYTF.

This clone was recorded only once. The V and J genes are TRBV4-3 and TRBJ2-2, with TRBD2 identical over 10 bases. Trimming at V came to 2 bases and at J to 7 bases, leaving 7 bases not matched to a gene. The CDR3 runs 16 residues. CDR1 is LGHNA and CDR2 is YSLEER in the germline V gene. The CDR3 protein is CASSQSAGGPRGELFF. CDR3 nucleotides: TGCGCCAGCAGCCAATCAGCGGGGGGGCCCCGCGGGGAGCTGTTTTTT.

The rearrangement links TRBV7-2 to TRBJ1-2; no clear D gene. This CDR3 spans 15 amino acids. Trimming cost V 3 bases and J 2 bases, with 13 bases left between them. Germline V gene sequence: CDR1 SGHTA, CDR2 FQGNSA. CDR3 sequence: CASSFGEGRNYGYTF. CDR3 coding DNA: TGTGCCAGCAGCTTTGGGGAGGGAAGGAACTATGGCTACACCTTC.

The V and J genes are TRBV21-1 and TRBJ1-4; no DNA check was done on the table's D call, TRBD1. TRBV21-1 represents a pseudogene. The CDR3 loop spans 14 amino acids. CDR3 sequence reads: CGDRGFDTNEKLFF. For the CDR3, the DNA is TGTGGGGACAGGGGATTTGATACTAATGAAAAACTGTTTTTT.